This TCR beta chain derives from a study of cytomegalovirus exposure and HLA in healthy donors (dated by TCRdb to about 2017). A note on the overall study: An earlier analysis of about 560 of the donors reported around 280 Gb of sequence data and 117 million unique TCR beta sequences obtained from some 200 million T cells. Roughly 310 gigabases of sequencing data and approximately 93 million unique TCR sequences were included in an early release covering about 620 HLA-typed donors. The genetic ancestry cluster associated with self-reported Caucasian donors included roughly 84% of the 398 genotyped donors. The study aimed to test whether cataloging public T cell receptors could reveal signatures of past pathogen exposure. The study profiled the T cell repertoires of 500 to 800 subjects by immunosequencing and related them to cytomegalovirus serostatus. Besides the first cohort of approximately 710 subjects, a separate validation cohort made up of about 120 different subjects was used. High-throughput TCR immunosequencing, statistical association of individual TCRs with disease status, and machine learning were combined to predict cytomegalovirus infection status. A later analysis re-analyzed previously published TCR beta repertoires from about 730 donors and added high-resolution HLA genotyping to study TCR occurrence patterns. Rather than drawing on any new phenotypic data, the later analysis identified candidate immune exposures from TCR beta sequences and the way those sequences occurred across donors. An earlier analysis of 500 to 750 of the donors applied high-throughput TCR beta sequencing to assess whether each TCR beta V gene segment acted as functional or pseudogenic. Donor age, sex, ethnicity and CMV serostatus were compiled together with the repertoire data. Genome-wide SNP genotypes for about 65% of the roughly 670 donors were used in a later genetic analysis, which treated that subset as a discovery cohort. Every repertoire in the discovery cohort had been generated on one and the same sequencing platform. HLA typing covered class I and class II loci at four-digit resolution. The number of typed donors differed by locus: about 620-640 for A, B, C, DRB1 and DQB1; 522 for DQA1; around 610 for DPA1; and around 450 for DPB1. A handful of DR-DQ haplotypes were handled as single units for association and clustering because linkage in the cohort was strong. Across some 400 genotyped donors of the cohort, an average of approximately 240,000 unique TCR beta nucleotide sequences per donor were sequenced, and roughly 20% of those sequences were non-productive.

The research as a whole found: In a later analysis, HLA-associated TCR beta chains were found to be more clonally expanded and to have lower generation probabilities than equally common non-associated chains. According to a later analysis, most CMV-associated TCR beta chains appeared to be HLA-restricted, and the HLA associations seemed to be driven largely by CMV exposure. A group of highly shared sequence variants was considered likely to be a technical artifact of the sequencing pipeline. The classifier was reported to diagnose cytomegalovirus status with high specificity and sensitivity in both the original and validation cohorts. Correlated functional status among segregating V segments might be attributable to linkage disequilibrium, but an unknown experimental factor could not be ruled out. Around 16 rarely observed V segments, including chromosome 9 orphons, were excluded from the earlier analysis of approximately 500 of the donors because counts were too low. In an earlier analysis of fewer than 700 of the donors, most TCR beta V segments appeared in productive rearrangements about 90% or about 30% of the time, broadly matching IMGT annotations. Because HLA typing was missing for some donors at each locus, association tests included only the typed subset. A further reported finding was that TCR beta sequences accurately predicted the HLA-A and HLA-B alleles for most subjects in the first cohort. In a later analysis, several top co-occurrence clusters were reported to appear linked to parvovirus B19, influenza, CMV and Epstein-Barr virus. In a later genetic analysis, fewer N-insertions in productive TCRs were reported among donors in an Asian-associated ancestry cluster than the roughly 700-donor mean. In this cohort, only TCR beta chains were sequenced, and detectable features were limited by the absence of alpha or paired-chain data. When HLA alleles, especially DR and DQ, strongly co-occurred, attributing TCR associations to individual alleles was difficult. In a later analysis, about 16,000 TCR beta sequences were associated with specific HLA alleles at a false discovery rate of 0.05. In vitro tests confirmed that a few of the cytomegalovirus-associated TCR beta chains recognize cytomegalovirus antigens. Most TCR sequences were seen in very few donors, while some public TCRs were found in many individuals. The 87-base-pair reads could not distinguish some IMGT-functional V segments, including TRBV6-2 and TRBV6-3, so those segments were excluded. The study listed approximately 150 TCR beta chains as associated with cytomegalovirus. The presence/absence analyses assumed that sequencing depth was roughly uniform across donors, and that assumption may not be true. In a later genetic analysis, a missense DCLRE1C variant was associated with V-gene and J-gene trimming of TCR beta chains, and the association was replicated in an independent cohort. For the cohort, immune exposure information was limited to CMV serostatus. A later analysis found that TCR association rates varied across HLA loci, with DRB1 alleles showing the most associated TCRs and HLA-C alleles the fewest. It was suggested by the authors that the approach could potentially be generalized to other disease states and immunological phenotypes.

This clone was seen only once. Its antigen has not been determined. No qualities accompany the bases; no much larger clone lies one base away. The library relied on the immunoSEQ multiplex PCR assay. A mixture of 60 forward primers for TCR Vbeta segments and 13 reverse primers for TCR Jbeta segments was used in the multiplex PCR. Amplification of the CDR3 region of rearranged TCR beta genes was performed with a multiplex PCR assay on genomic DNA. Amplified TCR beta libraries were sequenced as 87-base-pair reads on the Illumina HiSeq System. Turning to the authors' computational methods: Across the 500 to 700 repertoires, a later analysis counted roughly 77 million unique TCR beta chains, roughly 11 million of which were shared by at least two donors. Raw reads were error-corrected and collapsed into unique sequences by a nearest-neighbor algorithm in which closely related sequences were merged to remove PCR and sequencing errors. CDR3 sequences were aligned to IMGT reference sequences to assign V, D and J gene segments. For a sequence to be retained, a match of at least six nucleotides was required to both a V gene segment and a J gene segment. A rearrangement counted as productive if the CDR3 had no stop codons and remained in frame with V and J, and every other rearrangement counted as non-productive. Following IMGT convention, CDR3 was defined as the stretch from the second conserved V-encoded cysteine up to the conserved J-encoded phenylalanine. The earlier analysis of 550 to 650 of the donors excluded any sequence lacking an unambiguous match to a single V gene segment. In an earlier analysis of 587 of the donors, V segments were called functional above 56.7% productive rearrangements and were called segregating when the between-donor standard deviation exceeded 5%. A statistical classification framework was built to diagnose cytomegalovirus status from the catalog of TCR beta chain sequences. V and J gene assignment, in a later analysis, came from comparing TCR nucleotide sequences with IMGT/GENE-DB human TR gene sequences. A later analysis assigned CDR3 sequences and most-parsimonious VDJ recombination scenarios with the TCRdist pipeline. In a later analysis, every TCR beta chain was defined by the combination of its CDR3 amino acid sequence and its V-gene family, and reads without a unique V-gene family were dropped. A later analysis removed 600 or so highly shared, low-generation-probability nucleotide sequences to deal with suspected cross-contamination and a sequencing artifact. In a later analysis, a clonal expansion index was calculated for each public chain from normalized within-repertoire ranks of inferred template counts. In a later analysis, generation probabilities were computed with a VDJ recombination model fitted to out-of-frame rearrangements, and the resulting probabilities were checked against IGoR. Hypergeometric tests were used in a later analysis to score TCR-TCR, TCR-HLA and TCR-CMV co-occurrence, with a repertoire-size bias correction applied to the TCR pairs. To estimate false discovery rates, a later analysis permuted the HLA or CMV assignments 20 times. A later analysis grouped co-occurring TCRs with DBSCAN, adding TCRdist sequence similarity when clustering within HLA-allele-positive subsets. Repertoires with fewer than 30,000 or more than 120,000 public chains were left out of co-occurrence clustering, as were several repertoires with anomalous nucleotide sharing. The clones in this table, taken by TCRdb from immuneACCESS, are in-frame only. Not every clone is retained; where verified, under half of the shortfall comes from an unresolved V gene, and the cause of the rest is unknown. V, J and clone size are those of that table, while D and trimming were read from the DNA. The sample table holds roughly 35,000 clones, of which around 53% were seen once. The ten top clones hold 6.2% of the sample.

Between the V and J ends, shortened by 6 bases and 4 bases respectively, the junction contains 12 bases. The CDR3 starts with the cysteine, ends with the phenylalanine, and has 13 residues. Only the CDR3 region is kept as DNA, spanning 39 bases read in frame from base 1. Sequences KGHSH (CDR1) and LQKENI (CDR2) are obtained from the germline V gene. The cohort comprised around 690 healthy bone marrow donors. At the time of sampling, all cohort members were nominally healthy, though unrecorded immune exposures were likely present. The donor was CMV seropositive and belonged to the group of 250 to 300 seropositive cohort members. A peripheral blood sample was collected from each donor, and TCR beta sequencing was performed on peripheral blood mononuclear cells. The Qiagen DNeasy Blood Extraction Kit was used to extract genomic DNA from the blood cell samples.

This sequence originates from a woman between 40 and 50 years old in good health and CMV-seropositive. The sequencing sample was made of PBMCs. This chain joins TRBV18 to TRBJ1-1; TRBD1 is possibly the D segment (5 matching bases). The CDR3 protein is CASSRDWGTEAFF. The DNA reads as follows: TGTGCCAGCTCGAGGGACTGGGGCACTGAAGCTTTCTTT.